This T cell receptor (beta chain) was sequenced in a study of T cells in localized non-small cell lung cancer. Worth noting for this clone: Antigen unknown.

Notes on the study in general: Uninvolved adjacent lung showed peak T cell clonality, exceeding tumor. Out of the top 100 tumor clones, a median about 57 were seen in adjacent lung. A single tumor region was sequenced, leaving heterogeneity possible.

Assay used: immunoSEQ multiplex PCR; TCRdb lists only in-frame clones, some missing. The profile shows 25,000 to 35,000 clones, around 93% of them singletons. The CDR3 is 13 residues long. Trimming stripped 1 base from V and 4 bases from J, with 7 bases between. CDR1 is SEHNR and CDR2 is FQNEAQ in the germline V gene (reference sequence). The source was PBMCs, collected before any cancer treatment. This rearrangement joins TRBV7-9 to TRBJ1-1; TRBD1 is a possible D gene (5 bases). This clonotype originated in a man aged 40 to 70 with stage II lung adenocarcinoma. Here the CDR3 reads CASSLGGSTEAFF. The CDR3 DNA reads as TGTGCCAGCAGCTTAGGGGGGAGCACTGAAGCTTTCTTT. The full variable domain, its missing parts supplied by reference TRBV7-9 and TRBJ1-1, is DTGVSQNPRHKITKRGQNVTFRCDPISEHNRLYWYRQTLGQGPEFLTYFQNEAQLEKSRLLSDRFSAERPKGSFSTLEIQRTEQGDSAMYLCASSLGGSTEAFFGQGTRLTVV.